This entry describes one TCR beta chain. This sample was included in a study of CD8 T cells in Susac syndrome. The CDR3 is made up of 16 amino acids. Germline assignment: CDR1 SGHTA and CDR2 FQGNSA. The ends lost 2 bases at V and 6 bases at J; junction bases unmatched: 11. Random hexamers were used to reverse transcribe an amount of about 0.45 to 1 ug RNA. A multiplex approach, immunoSEQ multiplex PCR, amplified TCR beta CDR3 across 54 Vbeta and 13 Jbeta. MiXCR, applied by TCRdb to the immunoSEQ multiplex PCR reads, yields one record per CDR3 protein. The sample lists around 190,000 distinct CDR3 sequences; roughly 92% were seen once.

The sequence was obtained from a human donor in good health. Specimen: CD4+ T cells from PBMCs. The chain employs TRBV7-2 and TRBJ1-2; TRBD1 matches 8 bases. CDR3 bases: TGTGCCAGCAGCTTAAGGTGGGCAGGGGGCACCAATGGCTACACCTTC. Translating it yields CASSLRWAGGTNGYTF.